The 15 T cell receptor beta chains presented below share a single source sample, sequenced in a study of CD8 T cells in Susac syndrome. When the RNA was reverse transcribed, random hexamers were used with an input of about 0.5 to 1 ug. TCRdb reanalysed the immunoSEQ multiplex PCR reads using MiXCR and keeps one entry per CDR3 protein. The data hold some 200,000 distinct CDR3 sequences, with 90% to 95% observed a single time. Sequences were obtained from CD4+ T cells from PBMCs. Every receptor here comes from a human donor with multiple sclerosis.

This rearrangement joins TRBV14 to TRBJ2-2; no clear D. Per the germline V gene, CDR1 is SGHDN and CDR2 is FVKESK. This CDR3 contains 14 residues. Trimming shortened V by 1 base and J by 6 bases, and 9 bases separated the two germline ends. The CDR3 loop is CASSQAPGAGELFF. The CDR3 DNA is TGTGCCAGCAGCCAAGCCCCGGGCGCCGGGGAGCTGTTTTTT.

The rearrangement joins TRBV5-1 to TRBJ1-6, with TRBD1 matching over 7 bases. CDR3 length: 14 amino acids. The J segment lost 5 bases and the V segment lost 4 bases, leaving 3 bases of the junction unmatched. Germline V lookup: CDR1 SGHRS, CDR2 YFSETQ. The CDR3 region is CASSVGQDNSPLHF. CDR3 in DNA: TGCGCCAGCAGCGTCGGACAGGATAATTCACCCCTCCACTTT.

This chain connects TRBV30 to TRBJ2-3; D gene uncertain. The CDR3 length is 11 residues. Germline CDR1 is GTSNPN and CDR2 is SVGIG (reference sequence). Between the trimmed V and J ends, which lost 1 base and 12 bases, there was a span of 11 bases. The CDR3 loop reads CAWSGAKAQYF. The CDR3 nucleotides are TGTGCCTGGAGTGGAGCCAAGGCTCAGTATTTT. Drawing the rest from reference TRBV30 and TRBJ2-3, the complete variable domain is SQTIHQWPATLVQPVGSPLSLECTVEGTSNPNLYWYRQAAGRGLQLLFYSVGIGQISSEVPQNLSASRPQDRQFILSSKKLLLSDSGFYLCAWSGAKAQYFGPGTRLTVL.

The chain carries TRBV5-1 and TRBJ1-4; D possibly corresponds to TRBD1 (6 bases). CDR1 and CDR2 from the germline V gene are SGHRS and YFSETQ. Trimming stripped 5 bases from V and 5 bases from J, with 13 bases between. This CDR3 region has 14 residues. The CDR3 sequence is CASRRGGENEKLFF. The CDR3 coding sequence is TGCGCCAGCAGAAGAGGGGGAGAAAATGAAAAACTGTTTTTT.

CDR3 sequence (DNA): TGCAGTGCTAGATCACCCGGACAGGGGGGGCGCACAGATACGCAGTATTTT. It encodes CSARSPGQGGRTDTQYF. The chain carries TRBV20-1 and TRBJ2-3; 10 nucleotides line up with TRBD1. Losses at the gene ends were 2 bases for V and 1 base for J; bases not matched to a gene: 9. The CDR3 runs 17 residues. Germline assignment: CDR1 DFQATT and CDR2 SNEGSKA (reference sequence).

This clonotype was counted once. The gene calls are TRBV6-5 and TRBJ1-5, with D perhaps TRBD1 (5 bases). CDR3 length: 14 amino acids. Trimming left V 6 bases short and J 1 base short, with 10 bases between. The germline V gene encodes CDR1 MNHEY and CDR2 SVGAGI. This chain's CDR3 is CASRKGQSNQPQHF. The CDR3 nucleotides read TGTGCCAGCAGGAAGGGGCAAAGCAATCAGCCCCAGCATTTT.

The CDR3 sequence is CASSFEQTQYF. The CDR3 bases are TGTGCCAGCAGCTTTGAGCAGACCCAGTACTTC. V gene TRBV13 combines with J gene TRBJ2-5; D unresolved. Trimming removed 3 bases at V and 6 bases at J, with 5 bases between. Germline CDR1 is PRHDT and CDR2 is FYEKMQ (reference sequence). This CDR3 region has 11 residues.

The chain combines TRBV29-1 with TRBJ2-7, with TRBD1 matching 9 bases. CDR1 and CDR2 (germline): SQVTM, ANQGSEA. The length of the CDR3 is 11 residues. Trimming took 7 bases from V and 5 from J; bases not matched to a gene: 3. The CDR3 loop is CSGGQGNEQYF. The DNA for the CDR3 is TGCAGCGGCGGACAGGGGAACGAGCAGTACTTC.

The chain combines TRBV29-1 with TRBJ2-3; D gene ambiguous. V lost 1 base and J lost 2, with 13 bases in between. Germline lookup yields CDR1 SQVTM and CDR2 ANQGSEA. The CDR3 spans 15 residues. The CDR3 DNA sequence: TGCAGCGTTGAAGGACCGAAAACCAACACAGATACGCAGTATTTT. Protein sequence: CSVEGPKTNTDTQYF.

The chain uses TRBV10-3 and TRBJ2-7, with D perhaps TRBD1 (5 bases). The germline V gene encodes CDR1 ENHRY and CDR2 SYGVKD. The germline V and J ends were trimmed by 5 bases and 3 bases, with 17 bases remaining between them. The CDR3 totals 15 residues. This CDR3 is CAISPVRGKVYEQYF. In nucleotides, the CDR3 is TGTGCCATCAGTCCGGTAAGGGGCAAGGTCTACGAGCAGTACTTC.

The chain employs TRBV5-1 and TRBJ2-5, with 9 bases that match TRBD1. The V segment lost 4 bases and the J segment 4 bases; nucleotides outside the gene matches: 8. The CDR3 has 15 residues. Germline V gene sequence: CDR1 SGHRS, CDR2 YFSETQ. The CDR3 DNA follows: TGCGCCAGCAGCCGCTATCCGGGACAGGGAGAGACCCAGTACTTC. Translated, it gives CASSRYPGQGETQYF.

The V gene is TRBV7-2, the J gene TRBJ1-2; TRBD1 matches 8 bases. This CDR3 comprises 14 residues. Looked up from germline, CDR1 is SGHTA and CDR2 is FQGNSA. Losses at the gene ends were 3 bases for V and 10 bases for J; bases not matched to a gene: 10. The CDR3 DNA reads TGTGCCAGCAGCTTCAAGAGAACAGGGGGGGACTACACCTTC. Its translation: CASSFKRTGGDYTF.

The CDR3 loop is CASKSTGQETQYF. CDR3 in DNA: TGTGCCAGTAAAAGTACAGGCCAAGAGACCCAGTACTTC. The V call is TRBV19, the J call TRBJ2-5; TRBD1 is a possible D gene (5 bases). In germline, CDR1 is LNHDA, CDR2 SQIVND (reference sequence). V was cut by 7 bases and J by 1 base, with 10 bases left in between. CDR3 size: 13 residues.

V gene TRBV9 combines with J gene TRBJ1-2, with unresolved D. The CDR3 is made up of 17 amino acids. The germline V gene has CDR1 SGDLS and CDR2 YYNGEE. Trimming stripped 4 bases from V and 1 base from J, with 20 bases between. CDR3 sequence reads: CASSHHKTRLGNYGYTF. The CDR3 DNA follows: TGTGCCAGCAGCCACCATAAAACCCGTCTTGGTAACTATGGCTACACCTTC. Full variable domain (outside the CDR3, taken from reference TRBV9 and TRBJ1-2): DSGVTQTPKHLITATGQRVTLRCSPRSGDLSVYWYQQSLDQGLQFLIQYYNGEERAKGNILERFSAQQFPDLHSELNLSSLELGDSALYFCASSHHKTRLGNYGYTFGSGTRLTVV.

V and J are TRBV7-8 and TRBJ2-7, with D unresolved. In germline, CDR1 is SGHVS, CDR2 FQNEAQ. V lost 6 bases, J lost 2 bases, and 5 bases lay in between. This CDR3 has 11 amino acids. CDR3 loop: CASSHTYEQYF. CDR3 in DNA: TGTGCCAGCAGTCACACCTACGAGCAGTACTTC.